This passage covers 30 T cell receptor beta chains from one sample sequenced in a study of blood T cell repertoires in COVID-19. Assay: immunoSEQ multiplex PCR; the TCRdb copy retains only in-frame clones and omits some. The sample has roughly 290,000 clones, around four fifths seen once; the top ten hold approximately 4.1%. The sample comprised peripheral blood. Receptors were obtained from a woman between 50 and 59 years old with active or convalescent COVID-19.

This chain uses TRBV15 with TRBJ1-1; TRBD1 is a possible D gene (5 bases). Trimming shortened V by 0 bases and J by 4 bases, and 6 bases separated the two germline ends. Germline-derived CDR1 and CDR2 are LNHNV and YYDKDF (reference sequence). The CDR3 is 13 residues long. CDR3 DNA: TGTGCCACCAGCAGAGACAGGGCCACTGAAGCTTTCTTT. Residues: CATSRDRATEAFF.

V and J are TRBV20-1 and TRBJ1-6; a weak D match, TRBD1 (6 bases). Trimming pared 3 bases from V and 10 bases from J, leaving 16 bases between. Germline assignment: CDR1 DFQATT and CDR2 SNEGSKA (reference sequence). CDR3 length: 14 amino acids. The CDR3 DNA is TGCAGTGCTAGTTCGCCTCTCAGGGGATCACCCCTCCACTTT. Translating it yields CSASSPLRGSPLHF.

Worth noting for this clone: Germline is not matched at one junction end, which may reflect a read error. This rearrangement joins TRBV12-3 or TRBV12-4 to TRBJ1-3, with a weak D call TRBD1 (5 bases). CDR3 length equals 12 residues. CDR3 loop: CASSPLLGGAEF. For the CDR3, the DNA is TGTGCCAGCAGTCCACTCCTGGGAGGGGCTGAGTTC.

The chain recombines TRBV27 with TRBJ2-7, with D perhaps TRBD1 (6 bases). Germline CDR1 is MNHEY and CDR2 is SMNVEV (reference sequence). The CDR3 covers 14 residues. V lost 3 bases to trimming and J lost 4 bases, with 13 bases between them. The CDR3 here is CASSFRHRDYEQYF. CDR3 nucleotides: TGTGCCAGCAGTTTCCGGCACAGGGATTACGAGCAGTACTTC.

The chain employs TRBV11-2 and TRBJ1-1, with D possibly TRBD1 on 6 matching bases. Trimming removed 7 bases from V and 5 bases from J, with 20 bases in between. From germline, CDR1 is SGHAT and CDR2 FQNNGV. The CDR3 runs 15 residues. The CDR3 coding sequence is TGTGCCAGCACCTCATCCCGGGGGGCGGGGACTGAAGCTTTCTTT. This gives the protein CASTSSRGAGTEAFF.

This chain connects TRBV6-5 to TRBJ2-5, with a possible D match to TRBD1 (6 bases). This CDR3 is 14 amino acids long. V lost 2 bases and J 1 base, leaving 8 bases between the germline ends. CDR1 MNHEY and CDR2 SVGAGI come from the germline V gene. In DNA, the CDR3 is TGTGCCAGCAGTTACCAGACAGGCCAAGAGACCCAGTACTTC. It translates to CASSYQTGQETQYF.

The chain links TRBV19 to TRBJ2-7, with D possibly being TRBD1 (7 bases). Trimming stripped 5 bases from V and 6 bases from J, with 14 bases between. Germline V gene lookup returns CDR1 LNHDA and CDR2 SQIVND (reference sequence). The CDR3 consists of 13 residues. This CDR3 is CASSSRGVGEQYF. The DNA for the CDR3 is TGTGCCAGTAGTTCCAGGGGGGTTGGCGAGCAGTACTTC.

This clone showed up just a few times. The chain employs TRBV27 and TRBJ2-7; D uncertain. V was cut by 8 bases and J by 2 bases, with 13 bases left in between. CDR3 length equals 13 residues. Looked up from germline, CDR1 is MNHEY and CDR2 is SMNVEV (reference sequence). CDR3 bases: TGTGCCAGCCGACACTCAGGTGCCTACGAGCAGTACTTC. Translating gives CASRHSGAYEQYF.

The CDR3 DNA reads TGTGCCAGCAGCTTCGACAGGGGAAATGAAAAACTGTTTTTT. Residues: CASSFDRGNEKLFF. V and J are TRBV7-2 and TRBJ1-4; 8 positions agree with TRBD1. Germline V gene lookup returns CDR1 SGHTA and CDR2 FQGNSA. V gave up 3 bases and J gave up 5 bases; unmatched junction bases: 2. This CDR3 spans 14 amino acids.

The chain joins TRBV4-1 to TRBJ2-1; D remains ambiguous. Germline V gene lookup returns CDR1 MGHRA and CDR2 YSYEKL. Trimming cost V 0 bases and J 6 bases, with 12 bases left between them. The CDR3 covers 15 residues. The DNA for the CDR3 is TGCGCCAGCAGCCAAGATCCTGGCCGTTCCAATGAGCAGTTCTTC. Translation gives CASSQDPGRSNEQFF.

The CDR3 DNA sequence: TGTGCCAGCAGCGCCGGACAGGGGCTTCAGCCCCAGCATTTT. Amino acid sequence: CASSAGQGLQPQHF. The chain joins TRBV9 to TRBJ1-5; 9 nucleotides line up with TRBD1. CDR3 size: 14 residues. J gave up 6 bases and V 3 bases, and 4 bases lay outside the gene matches. Germline CDR1 is SGDLS and CDR2 is YYNGEE.

The CDR3 loop reads CASSFAPAGGTEAFF. In DNA form, the CDR3 reads TGTGCCAGCAGCTTTGCCCCCGCGGGGGGCACTGAAGCTTTCTTT. This chain joins TRBV12-1 and TRBJ1-1. TRBV12-1 is designated a pseudogene. The CDR3 runs to 15 residues.

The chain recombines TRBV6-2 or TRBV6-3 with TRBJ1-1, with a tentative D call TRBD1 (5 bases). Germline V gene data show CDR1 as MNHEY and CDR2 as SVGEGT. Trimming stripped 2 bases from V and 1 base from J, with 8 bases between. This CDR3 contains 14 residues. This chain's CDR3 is CASSYKGPNTEAFF. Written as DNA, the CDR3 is TGTGCCAGCAGTTACAAGGGGCCGAACACTGAAGCTTTCTTT.

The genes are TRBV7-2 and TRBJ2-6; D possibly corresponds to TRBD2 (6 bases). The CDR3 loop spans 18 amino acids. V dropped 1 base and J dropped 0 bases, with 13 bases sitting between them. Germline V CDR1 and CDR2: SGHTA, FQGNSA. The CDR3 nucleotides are TGTGCCAGCAGCTTAGAGGCGGGACTCTTCTCTGGGGCCAACGTCCTGACTTTC. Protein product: CASSLEAGLFSGANVLTF.

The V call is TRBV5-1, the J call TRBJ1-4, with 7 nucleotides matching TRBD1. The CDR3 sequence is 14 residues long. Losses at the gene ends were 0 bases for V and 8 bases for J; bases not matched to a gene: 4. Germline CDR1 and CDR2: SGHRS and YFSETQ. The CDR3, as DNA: TGCGCCAGCAGCTTGGAAAGGGGGCAGGAAAAACTGTTTTTT. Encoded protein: CASSLERGQEKLFF.

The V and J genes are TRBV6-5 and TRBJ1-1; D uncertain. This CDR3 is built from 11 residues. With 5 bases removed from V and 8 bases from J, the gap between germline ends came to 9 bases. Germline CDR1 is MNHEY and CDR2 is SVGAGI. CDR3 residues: CASSLTVEAFF. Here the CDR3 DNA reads TGTGCCAGCAGTCTTACGGTAGAAGCTTTCTTT.

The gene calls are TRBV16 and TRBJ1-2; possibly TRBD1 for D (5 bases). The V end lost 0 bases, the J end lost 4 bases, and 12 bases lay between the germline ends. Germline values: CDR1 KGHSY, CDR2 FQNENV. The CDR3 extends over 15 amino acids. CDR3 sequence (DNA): TGTGCCAGCAGCCAATCGCAGGGATTAGGCTATGGCTACACCTTC. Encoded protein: CASSQSQGLGYGYTF.

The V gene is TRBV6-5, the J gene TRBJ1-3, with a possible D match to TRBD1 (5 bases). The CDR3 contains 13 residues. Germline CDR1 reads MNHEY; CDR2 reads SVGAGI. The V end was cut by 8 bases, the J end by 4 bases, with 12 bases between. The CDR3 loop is CASAAGKGNTIYF. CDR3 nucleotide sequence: TGTGCCAGCGCGGCAGGGAAAGGAAACACCATATATTTT.

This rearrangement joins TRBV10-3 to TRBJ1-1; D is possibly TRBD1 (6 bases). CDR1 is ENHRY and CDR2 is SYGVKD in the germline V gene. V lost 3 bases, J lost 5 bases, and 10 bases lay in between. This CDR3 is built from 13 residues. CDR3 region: CAISDSGETEAFF. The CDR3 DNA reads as TGTGCCATCAGTGACTCAGGGGAAACTGAAGCTTTCTTT.

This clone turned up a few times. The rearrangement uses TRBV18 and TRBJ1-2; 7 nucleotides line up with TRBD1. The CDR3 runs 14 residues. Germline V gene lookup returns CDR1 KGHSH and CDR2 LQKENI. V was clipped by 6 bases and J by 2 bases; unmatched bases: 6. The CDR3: CASSPGTVNYGYTF. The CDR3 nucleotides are TGTGCCAGCTCCCCCGGGACAGTCAACTATGGCTACACCTTC.

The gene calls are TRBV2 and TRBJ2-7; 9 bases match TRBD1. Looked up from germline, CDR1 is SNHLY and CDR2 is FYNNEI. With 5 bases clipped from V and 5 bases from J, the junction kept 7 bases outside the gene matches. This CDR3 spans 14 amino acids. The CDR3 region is CASSPQGATHEQYF. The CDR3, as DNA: TGTGCCAGCAGTCCACAGGGGGCCACTCACGAGCAGTACTTC.

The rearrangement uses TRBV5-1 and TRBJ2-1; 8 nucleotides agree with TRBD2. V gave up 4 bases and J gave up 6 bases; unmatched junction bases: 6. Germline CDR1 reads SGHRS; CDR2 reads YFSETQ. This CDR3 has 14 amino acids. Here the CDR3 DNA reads TGCGCCAGCAGCGGCGGACTAGCTGGCAATGAGCAGTTCTTC. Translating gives CASSGGLAGNEQFF.

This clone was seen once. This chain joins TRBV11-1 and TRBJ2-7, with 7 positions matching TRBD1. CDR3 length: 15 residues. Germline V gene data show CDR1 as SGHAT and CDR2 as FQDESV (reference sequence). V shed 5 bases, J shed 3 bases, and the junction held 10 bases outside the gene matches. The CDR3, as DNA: TGTGCCAGCAGCGCCGACAGGGCGAAAGTCTACGAGCAGTACTTC. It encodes CASSADRAKVYEQYF.

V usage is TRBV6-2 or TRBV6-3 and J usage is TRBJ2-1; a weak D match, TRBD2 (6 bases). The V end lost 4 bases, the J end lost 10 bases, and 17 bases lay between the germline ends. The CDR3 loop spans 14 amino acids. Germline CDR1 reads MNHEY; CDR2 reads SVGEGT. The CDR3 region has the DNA TGTGCCAGCAGTTCGGGGGTGGTGTTACGGGAGCAGTTCTTC. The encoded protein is CASSSGVVLREQFF.

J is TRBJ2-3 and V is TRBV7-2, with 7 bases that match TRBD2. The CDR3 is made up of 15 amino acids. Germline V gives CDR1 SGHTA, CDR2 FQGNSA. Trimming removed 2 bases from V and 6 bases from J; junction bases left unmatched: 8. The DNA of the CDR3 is TGTGCCAGCAGCTTAACTAGCGACCCTTTGGATACGCAGTATTTT. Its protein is CASSLTSDPLDTQYF. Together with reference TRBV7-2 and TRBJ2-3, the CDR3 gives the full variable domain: GAGVSQSPSNKVTEKGKDVELRCDPISGHTALYWYRQSLGQGLEFLIYFQGNSAPDKSGLPSDRFSAERTGGSVSTLTIQRTQQEDSAVYLCASSLTSDPLDTQYFGPGTRLTVL.

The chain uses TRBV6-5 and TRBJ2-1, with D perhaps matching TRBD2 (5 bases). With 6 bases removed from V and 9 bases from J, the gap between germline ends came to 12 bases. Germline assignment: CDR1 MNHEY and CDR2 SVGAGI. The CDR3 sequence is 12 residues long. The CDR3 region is CASRNLGGEQFF. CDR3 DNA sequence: TGTGCCAGCAGGAACCTTGGAGGTGAGCAGTTCTTC.

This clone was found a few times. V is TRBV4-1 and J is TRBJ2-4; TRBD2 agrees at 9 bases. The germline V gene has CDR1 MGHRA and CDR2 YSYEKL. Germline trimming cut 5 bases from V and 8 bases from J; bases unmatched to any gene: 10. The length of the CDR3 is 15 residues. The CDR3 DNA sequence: TGCGCCAGCAGCTTCCGAGCGGGGGGAGGGGACATTCAGTACTTC. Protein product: CASSFRAGGGDIQYF.

This CDR3 is CASSIGGQRRVYEQYF. CDR3 nucleotides: TGTGCCAGCAGCATCGGAGGACAGAGGAGAGTCTACGAGCAGTACTTC. V and J are TRBV5-4 and TRBJ2-7; a weak D match, TRBD1 (6 bases). V was cut by 4 bases and J by 3 bases, with 20 bases left in between. Germline CDR1 SGHNT, CDR2 YYREEE (reference sequence). The CDR3 has 16 residues.

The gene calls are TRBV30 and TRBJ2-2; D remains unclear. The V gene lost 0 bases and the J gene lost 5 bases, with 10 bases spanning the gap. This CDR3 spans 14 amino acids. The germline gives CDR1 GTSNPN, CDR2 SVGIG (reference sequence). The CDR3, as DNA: TGTGCCTGGAGTGTATCGGTCCTAACCGGGGAGCTGTTTTTT. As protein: CAWSVSVLTGELFF.

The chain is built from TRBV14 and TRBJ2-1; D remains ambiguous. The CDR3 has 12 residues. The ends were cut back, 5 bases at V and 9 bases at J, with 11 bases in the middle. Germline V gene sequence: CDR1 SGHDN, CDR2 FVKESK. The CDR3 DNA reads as TGTGCCAGCAGCTTAGGAGTGGGTGAGCAGTTCTTC. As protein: CASSLGVGEQFF.